A single sample is the source of the 31 T cell receptor beta chains below, sequenced in a study of blood T cell repertoires in COVID-19. The assay was immunoSEQ multiplex PCR, and TCRdb's table has in-frame clones only and misses some. The sample records around 340,000 clones, 80% to 90% being singletons. Sequences were obtained from peripheral blood. These receptors were taken from a man under 40 with active or convalescent COVID-19.

V and J are TRBV4-2 and TRBJ1-1; perhaps TRBD1 as D (6 bases). The CDR3 totals 12 residues. Germline V gene lookup returns CDR1 LGHNA and CDR2 YNFKEQ. Trimming took 7 bases from V and 3 from J, leaving 9 bases between them. The CDR3 here is CASNYRDTEAFF. The CDR3, as DNA: TGTGCCAGCAACTACAGGGACACTGAAGCTTTCTTT.

This sequence joins TRBV30 and TRBJ1-2; D perhaps matches TRBD1 (6 bases). The V gene's germline CDR1 is GTSNPN and CDR2 SVGIG (reference sequence). The V gene lost 0 bases and the J gene lost 2 bases, with 13 bases spanning the gap. This CDR3 has 15 amino acids. The CDR3 DNA is TGTGCCTGGAGTGTTTTCGACAGGCCAAACTATGGCTACACCTTC. This sequence encodes CAWSVFDRPNYGYTF.

This clone was counted once. The chain combines TRBV3-1 (or the pseudogene TRBV3-2) with TRBJ1-2; the match to TRBD1 covers 7 bases. Germline loops: CDR1 LGHDT, CDR2 YNNKEL (reference sequence). Trimming took 7 bases from V and 8 from J; bases not matched to a gene: 10. This CDR3 comprises 13 residues. In DNA, the CDR3 is TGTGCCAGCACCCAGGAGGGGGCGCGAGGCTACACCTTC. Its translation: CASTQEGARGYTF.

This chain connects TRBV4-2 to TRBJ1-2, with D unclear. Trimming took 0 bases from V and 4 from J, leaving 15 bases between them. This CDR3 contains 16 residues. CDR1 and CDR2 from the germline V gene are LGHNA and YNFKEQ. The CDR3 loop is CASSQEEGTNSYGYTF. CDR3 nucleotide sequence: TGTGCCAGCAGCCAAGAGGAGGGAACGAACAGCTATGGCTACACCTTC.

The V call is TRBV19, the J call TRBJ1-6; 9 bases are shared with TRBD1. The CDR3 runs 14 residues. The V and J ends lost 5 bases and 10 bases, in that order; junction bases with no gene match: 6. The germline V gene has CDR1 LNHDA and CDR2 SQIVND (reference sequence). The CDR3 sequence is CASSETGGGSPLHF. In DNA form, the CDR3 reads TGTGCCAGTAGTGAGACAGGGGGAGGATCACCCCTCCACTTT.

The J gene is TRBJ2-5, the V gene TRBV19; possible D gene TRBD1, 6 bases. CDR1 and CDR2 from the germline V gene are LNHDA and SQIVND (reference sequence). This CDR3 contains 14 residues. Trimming removed 6 bases at V and 5 bases at J, with 16 bases between. The CDR3 nucleotides are TGTGCCAGTAGCCTGACAGGCCCAGGCGAGACCCAGTACTTC. Amino acid sequence: CASSLTGPGETQYF.

The J gene is TRBJ1-1, the V gene TRBV5-4; possibly TRBD1 for D (6 bases). The germline V gene encodes CDR1 SGHNT and CDR2 YYREEE (reference sequence). Trimming pared 4 bases from V and 6 bases from J, leaving 16 bases between. There are 14 residues in the CDR3. The DNA for the CDR3 is TGTGCCAGCAGCCAGGTCCAGGGGCTCGCTGAAGCTTTCTTT. It is translated as CASSQVQGLAEAFF.

The V call is TRBV29-1, the J call TRBJ2-7; D is unresolved. The length of the CDR3 is 11 residues. The V end lost 3 bases, the J end lost 4 bases, and 7 bases lay between the germline ends. Germline V lookup: CDR1 SQVTM, CDR2 ANQGSEA. The CDR3 DNA reads as TGCAGCGTTGATCACAGATACGAGCAGTACTTC. Translation gives CSVDHRYEQYF.

The chain combines TRBV4-3 with TRBJ2-7; 9 bases map to TRBD1. Germline loops: CDR1 LGHNA, CDR2 YSLEER. The CDR3 totals 15 residues. With V trimmed by 8 bases and J by 1 base, 9 bases remained unmatched. CDR3 amino acids: CASAKAGTGSYEQYF. Here the CDR3 DNA reads TGCGCCAGCGCCAAAGCCGGGACAGGGTCCTACGAGCAGTACTTC.

The V and J genes are TRBV5-1 and TRBJ1-2, with 7 bases identical to TRBD1. Germline V CDR1 and CDR2: SGHRS, YFSETQ. CDR3 size: 14 residues. J was trimmed by 8 bases and V by 0 bases; bases with no gene match: 7. CDR3 sequence: CASSLDRGYDGYTF. In nucleotides, the CDR3 is TGCGCCAGCAGCTTGGACAGGGGATACGACGGCTACACCTTC.

The chain joins TRBV4-3 to TRBJ1-2; TRBD1 aligns across 7 bases. Germline CDR1 reads LGHNA; CDR2 reads YSLEER. The CDR3 runs 14 residues. J gave up 6 bases and V 3 bases, and 7 bases lay outside the gene matches. Here the CDR3 DNA reads TGCGCCAGCAGCCACCTTGCCCAGGGGGATGGCTACACCTTC. Its protein is CASSHLAQGDGYTF.

This clone is a singleton in its sample. The rearrangement joins TRBV4-2 to TRBJ1-5; a possible D gene is TRBD1 (6 bases). Germline V CDR1 and CDR2: LGHNA, YNFKEQ. The CDR3 runs 19 residues. Between the trimmed V and J ends, which lost 0 bases and 3 bases, there was a span of 21 bases. In DNA form, the CDR3 reads TGTGCCAGCAGCCAAGATGGCAGCAGGGGAAGAATTTCCAATCAGCCCCAGCATTTT. Translated: CASSQDGSRGRISNQPQHF.

The chain has TRBV27 and TRBJ1-1, with unresolved D. The CDR3 runs to 17 residues. CDR1 is MNHEY, CDR2 SMNVEV, per germline (reference sequence). The V end lost 0 bases, the J end lost 4 bases, and 18 bases lay between the germline ends. The CDR3 protein is CASSLSDPGLVGTEAFF. The CDR3, as DNA: TGTGCCAGCAGTTTATCAGATCCGGGTCTGGTGGGCACTGAAGCTTTCTTT.

In this sample, this clone turned up a few times. The chain combines TRBV7-2 with TRBJ1-3, with 7 bases fitting TRBD1. V lost 1 base and J lost 2; bases outside the gene matches: 2. The V gene's germline CDR1 is SGHTA and CDR2 FQGNSA. The CDR3 has 15 residues. CDR3: CASSLVGTAGNTIYF. In DNA, the CDR3 is TGTGCCAGCAGCTTAGTCGGGACAGCTGGAAACACCATATATTTT.

The rearrangement uses TRBV7-2 and TRBJ2-2; perhaps TRBD1 as D (8 bases). This CDR3 has 14 amino acids. Trimming stripped 6 bases from V and 7 bases from J, with 15 bases between. In germline, CDR1 is SGHTA, CDR2 FQGNSA. CDR3 loop: CASRTGGALGELFF. Here the CDR3 DNA reads TGTGCCAGCAGAACAGGGGGGGCCCTCGGGGAGCTGTTTTTT.

This clone came up once. This rearrangement joins TRBV24-1 to TRBJ2-1; tentative D call: TRBD2 (6 bases). Germline V CDR1 and CDR2: KGHDR, SFDVKD. The CDR3 is 15 residues long. Trimming shortened V by 5 bases and J by 9 bases, and 19 bases separated the two germline ends. The CDR3 loop is CATSVPGGGRGEQFF. CDR3 DNA sequence: TGTGCCACCAGTGTCCCCGGGGGAGGCCGGGGTGAGCAGTTCTTC.

The chain employs TRBV6-6 and TRBJ1-1; possible D gene TRBD1, 5 bases. The V and J ends lost 6 bases and 5 bases respectively, with 16 bases between them. The CDR3 has 14 residues. Germline V gene data show CDR1 as MNHNY and CDR2 as SVGAGI (reference sequence). CDR3 DNA sequence: TGTGCCAGCAGGCTAAGGGGTGGGGGGACTGAAGCTTTCTTT. Translated: CASRLRGGGTEAFF.

This sequence joins TRBV2 and TRBJ2-5, with D tentatively TRBD2 (6 bases). The V and J ends lost 7 bases and 5 bases respectively, with 14 bases between them. The germline gives CDR1 SNHLY, CDR2 FYNNEI. This CDR3 has 13 residues. The CDR3 DNA reads TGTGCCAGCAAACAAGGGGAGGAGGAGACCCAGTACTTC. Protein: CASKQGEEETQYF.

This rearrangement joins TRBV19 to TRBJ1-4, with D unclear. The CDR3 spans 15 residues. The germline CDR1 and CDR2 sequences are LNHDA and SQIVND (reference sequence). Trimming took 2 bases from V and 0 from J, leaving 7 bases between them. The CDR3 protein is CASSINGATNEKLFF. CDR3 coding DNA: TGTGCCAGTAGTATAAACGGTGCAACTAATGAAAAACTGTTTTTT.

The chain carries TRBV18 and TRBJ1-3; D possibly corresponds to TRBD1 (6 bases). There are 14 residues in the CDR3. Trimming removed 0 bases at V and 5 bases at J, with 8 bases between. Germline V gene sequence: CDR1 KGHSH, CDR2 LQKENI. CDR3 DNA: TGTGCCAGCTCACCACCAGGGGGTCGAAACACCATATATTTT. It is translated as CASSPPGGRNTIYF.

The CDR3 sequence: CASSLWGGGGSDNEQFF. CDR3 DNA sequence: TGTGCCAGCAGTTTATGGGGCGGCGGGGGGAGCGACAATGAGCAGTTCTTC. This chain connects TRBV28 to TRBJ2-1; 8 nucleotides match TRBD2. Germline CDR1 MDHEN, CDR2 SYDVKM. The trim removed 0 bases at V and 5 bases at J, leaving 9 bases unmatched. The CDR3 loop spans 17 amino acids. Full variable domain (rest looked up from reference TRBV28 and TRBJ2-1): DVKVTQSSRYLVKRTGEKVFLECVQDMDHENMFWYRQDPGLGLRLIYFSYDVKMKEKGDIPEGYSVSREKKERFSLILESASTNQTSMYLCASSLWGGGGSDNEQFFGPGTRLTVL.

The V call is TRBV4-3, the J call TRBJ2-7, with 7 bases aligning to TRBD1. Germline V gene data show CDR1 as LGHNA and CDR2 as YSLEER. Germline trimming cut 0 bases from V and 0 bases from J; bases unmatched to any gene: 2. The CDR3 is made up of 15 amino acids. CDR3 nucleotide sequence: TGCGCCAGCAGCCAAGACGGGGACAGCTCCTACGAGCAGTACTTC. It encodes CASSQDGDSSYEQYF.

J is TRBJ1-2 and V is TRBV19; D is possibly TRBD1 (5 bases). Germline V lookup: CDR1 LNHDA, CDR2 SQIVND (reference sequence). The CDR3 runs 16 residues. The V and J ends lost 7 bases and 2 bases respectively, with 20 bases between them. The CDR3 DNA reads as TGTGCCAGTACCAAAGTGCAAGGCAGGGAAAACTATGGCTACACCTTC. Translation: CASTKVQGRENYGYTF.

The rearrangement links TRBV18 to TRBJ1-1; a weak D match, TRBD1 (6 bases). The CDR3 length is 15 residues. CDR1 and CDR2 from the germline V gene are KGHSH and LQKENI. Trimming removed 10 bases from V and 7 bases from J, with 25 bases in between. The CDR3 sequence is CATSPEGGAGDEAFF. The CDR3 DNA is TGTGCCACCTCTCCCGAAGGGGGAGCAGGGGATGAAGCTTTCTTT.

The chain couples TRBV7-9 to TRBJ2-7; 9 bases map to TRBD1. Germline CDR1 and CDR2: SEHNR and FQNEAQ (reference sequence). This CDR3 region has 15 residues. The V gene end was trimmed by 5 bases and the J gene end by 0 bases; junction bases not matched to a gene: 5. Written as DNA, the CDR3 is TGTGCCAGCAGCCCGGGACAGGGAGTCTCCTACGAGCAGTACTTC. Translating gives CASSPGQGVSYEQYF.

The rearrangement joins TRBV6-2 or TRBV6-3 to TRBJ2-3; D is unresolved. The CDR3 covers 15 residues. V gave up 0 bases and J gave up 2 bases, with 9 bases separating them. Germline CDR1 MNHEY, CDR2 SVGEGT. The CDR3 is CASSYSRGSTDTQYF. Written as DNA, the CDR3 is TGTGCCAGCAGTTACTCTCGCGGTTCCACAGATACGCAGTATTTT.

V is TRBV10-3 and J is TRBJ1-1, with a weak D call TRBD1 (5 bases). Germline loops: CDR1 ENHRY, CDR2 SYGVKD. This CDR3 is 14 amino acids long. V was pared by 8 bases and J by 1 base, with 14 bases between. Here the CDR3 reads CAIRPGIKNTEAFF. In DNA, the CDR3 is TGTGCCATCCGTCCAGGGATAAAGAACACTGAAGCTTTCTTT.

The rearrangement links TRBV9 to TRBJ1-1, with 9 bases matching TRBD1. Trimming removed 4 bases from V and 11 bases from J; junction bases left unmatched: 9. Germline loops: CDR1 SGDLS, CDR2 YYNGEE. There are 13 residues in the CDR3. This CDR3 is CASSPHRDREAFF. DNA of the CDR3: TGTGCCAGCAGCCCCCACCGGGACAGGGAGGCTTTCTTT.

The chain employs TRBV11-2 and TRBJ1-1; possible D gene TRBD1, 5 bases. Looked up from germline, CDR1 is SGHAT and CDR2 is FQNNGV. CDR3 size: 11 residues. V shed 6 bases and J shed 7 bases, with 9 bases lying between them. Here the CDR3 reads CASRLTDEAFF. Here the CDR3 DNA reads TGTGCCAGCAGGCTGACAGATGAAGCTTTCTTT.

This clone was observed a few times. The chain combines TRBV6-4 with TRBJ1-1; no definite D call. The CDR3 runs 10 residues. V lost 9 bases and J 8 bases, leaving 10 bases between the germline ends. CDR1 and CDR2 from the germline V gene are MRHNA and SNTAGT. The CDR3 reads CARSGREAFF. Here the CDR3 DNA reads TGTGCCAGGTCGGGTCGGGAAGCTTTCTTT.

The rearrangement links TRBV9 to TRBJ2-7; D remains ambiguous. The CDR3 is 14 amino acids. V shed 3 bases and J shed 3 bases, with 13 bases lying between them. From germline, CDR1 is SGDLS and CDR2 YYNGEE. CDR3 nucleotides: TGTGCCAGCAGCGCAGATCAGGCCGGCTACGAGCAGTACTTC. Translated, it gives CASSADQAGYEQYF.